This TCR beta chain was obtained from a study of blood T cell repertoires in COVID-19. Across the study: Donors in the United States, Italy and Spain gave samples during acute or convalescent COVID-19. T cells, B-cell-depleted T cells, or PBMCs supplied cDNA or gDNA.

The CDR3 has 15 amino acids. Trimming cost V 2 bases and J 2 bases; bases outside gene matches: 5. From germline, CDR1 is SQVTM and CDR2 ANQGSEA. In the authors' methods: Cell counts per sample came from amplifying reference gene primers. The protocol was immunoSEQ multiplex PCR, while the TCRdb copy is restricted to in-frame clones and leaves out a portion. V, J and clone size are taken as reported in that table, and D and trimming were inferred from the DNA itself. The data hold approximately 190,000 clones, with 84% observed a single time. The V call is TRBV29-1, the J call TRBJ2-3; 9 bases are a match to TRBD2. Source material: peripheral blood. The sequence was obtained from a human donor in a cohort sampled during active COVID-19. CDR3 loop: CSVERLAGNTDTQYF. CDR3 nucleotide sequence: TGCAGCGTTGAACGCCTAGCGGGAAACACAGATACGCAGTATTTT.